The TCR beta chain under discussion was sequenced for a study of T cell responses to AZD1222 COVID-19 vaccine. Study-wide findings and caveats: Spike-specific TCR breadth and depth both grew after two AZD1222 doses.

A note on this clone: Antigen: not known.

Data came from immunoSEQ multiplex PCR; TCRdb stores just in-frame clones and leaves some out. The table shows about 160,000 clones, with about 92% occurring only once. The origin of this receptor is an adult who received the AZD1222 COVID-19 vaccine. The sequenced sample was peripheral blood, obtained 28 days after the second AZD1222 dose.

CDR3 protein: CASSWGDTGELFF. The CDR3 DNA follows: TGTGCCAGCAGCTGGGGGGACACCGGGGAGCTGTTTTTT. The chain has TRBV5-4 and TRBJ2-2; D possibly corresponds to TRBD2 (6 bases). Germline lookup yields CDR1 SGHNT and CDR2 YYREEE (reference sequence). Trimming took 3 bases from V and 3 from J, leaving 6 bases between them. CDR3 length: 13 residues.